The 28 T cell receptor beta chains listed next were all sequenced from one sample in a study of cytomegalovirus exposure and HLA in healthy donors. With 60 Vbeta and 13 Jbeta primers, the PCR was carried out. Profiled with immunoSEQ multiplex PCR; TCRdb holds only in-frame clones, not every one. This table lists about 210,000 clones. Sequencing was carried out using PBMCs. These receptors were taken from a woman younger than 45 in good health and CMV-seropositive.

The chain uses TRBV23-1 and TRBJ2-5; D may be TRBD2 (5 bases). TRBV23-1 is noted as an ORF with a role that remains uncertain. V was pared by 0 bases and J by 5 bases, with 13 bases between. The CDR3 spans 15 residues. CDR3 region: CASSQSSGLLETQYF. The CDR3 coding sequence is TGCGCCAGCAGTCAATCCAGCGGTCTACTGGAGACCCAGTACTTC.

This sequence joins TRBV9 and TRBJ2-2; 8 nucleotides align to TRBD2. Germline V CDR1 and CDR2: SGDLS, YYNGEE. This CDR3 spans 16 amino acids. V lost 3 bases to trimming and J lost 4 bases; unmatched junction nucleotides: 8. CDR3 DNA: TGTGCCAGCAGCGCCTCAGCGGGACTAGGCACCGGGGAGCTGTTTTTT. It encodes CASSASAGLGTGELFF.

The genes are TRBV9 and TRBJ2-6; D perhaps matches TRBD1 (5 bases). Germline loops: CDR1 SGDLS, CDR2 YYNGEE. Deletions cut 0 bases from V and 2 bases from J, with 9 bases between. This CDR3 region has 16 residues. CDR3: CASSVGRGTGANVLTF. In DNA form, the CDR3 reads TGTGCCAGCAGCGTAGGAAGGGGAACTGGGGCCAACGTCCTGACTTTC. Variable domain in full (rest from reference TRBV9 and TRBJ2-6): DSGVTQTPKHLITATGQRVTLRCSPRSGDLSVYWYQQSLDQGLQFLIQYYNGEERAKGNILERFSAQQFPDLHSELNLSSLELGDSALYFCASSVGRGTGANVLTFGAGSRLTVL.

J is TRBJ2-7 and V is TRBV6-5, with TRBD1 identical over 7 bases. The trim removed 0 bases at V and 2 bases at J, leaving 4 bases unmatched. The CDR3 is 15 amino acids. CDR1 MNHEY and CDR2 SVGAGI come from the germline V gene. CDR3 loop: CASSYSTGQAYEQYF. In nucleotides, the CDR3 is TGTGCCAGCAGTTACTCGACCGGACAGGCCTACGAGCAGTACTTC.

CDR3 nucleotides: TGCGCCAGCAGCTTGGGACTAGCGGGAGCCCCCAATGAGCAGTTCTTC. Translating it yields CASSLGLAGAPNEQFF. The chain carries TRBV5-1 and TRBJ2-1; 12 bases are a match to TRBD2. The germline V gene has CDR1 SGHRS and CDR2 YFSETQ. The V segment lost 0 bases and the J segment 6 bases; nucleotides outside the gene matches: 4. This CDR3 contains 16 residues.

The chain has TRBV21-1 and TRBJ2-1; the table's D call, TRBD2, has no DNA check behind it. TRBV21-1 is reported as a pseudogene. This CDR3 region has 15 residues. The CDR3 spells CASPQLAGGWNEQFF. In DNA form, the CDR3 reads TGTGCCAGCCCTCAACTAGCGGGGGGTTGGAATGAGCAGTTCTTC.

The chain uses TRBV7-2 and TRBJ1-6; TRBD1 matches 7 bases. The CDR3 is 18 amino acids. The V segment lost 6 bases and the J segment 1 base; nucleotides outside the gene matches: 12. Germline CDR1 is SGHTA and CDR2 is FQGNSA. DNA of the CDR3: TGTGCCAGCAGGATGGACAGGAGGGTTTATTCCTATAATTCACCCCTCCACTTT. Translating gives CASRMDRRVYSYNSPLHF. The whole variable domain, remainder taken from reference TRBV7-2 and TRBJ1-6, is GAGVSQSPSNKVTEKGKDVELRCDPISGHTALYWYRQSLGQGLEFLIYFQGNSAPDKSGLPSDRFSAERTGGSVSTLTIQRTQQEDSAVYLCASRMDRRVYSYNSPLHFGNGTRLTVT.

The V gene is TRBV5-1, the J gene TRBJ1-5; possibly TRBD1 for D (5 bases). The V end lost 3 bases, the J end lost 3 bases, and 13 bases lay between the germline ends. Germline V gene sequence: CDR1 SGHRS, CDR2 YFSETQ. The length of the CDR3 is 15 residues. DNA for the CDR3: TGCGCCAGCAGCTCGGGCTCAGGGTACAATCAGCCCCAGCATTTT. It yields the protein CASSSGSGYNQPQHF.

The chain is built from TRBV2 and TRBJ1-2; D may be TRBD1 (5 bases). V was trimmed by 9 bases and J by 4 bases, leaving 9 bases between them. The CDR3 is 11 residues long. The germline CDR1 and CDR2 sequences are SNHLY and FYNNEI. The DNA of the CDR3 is TGTGCCAGGCAGGGATCCTATGGCTACACCTTC. Its protein is CARQGSYGYTF.

The V call is TRBV10-3, the J call TRBJ1-1; 12 positions match TRBD1. The CDR3 runs 16 residues. From germline, CDR1 is ENHRY and CDR2 SYGVKD. The junction had 2 bases not matched to a gene; V was cut back by 3 bases and J by 0 bases. CDR3 sequence: CAISDWDRGLNTEAFF. CDR3 coding DNA: TGTGCCATCAGTGACTGGGACAGGGGGCTGAACACTGAAGCTTTCTTT.

The rearrangement joins TRBV6-5 to TRBJ2-7; D is unclear. Trimming left V 2 bases short and J 3 bases short, with 11 bases between. The CDR3 runs to 14 residues. The germline gives CDR1 MNHEY, CDR2 SVGAGI. The CDR3 spells CASSYGQKNYEQYF. The CDR3 DNA follows: TGTGCCAGCAGTTACGGGCAGAAAAACTACGAGCAGTACTTC.

The chain joins TRBV29-1 to TRBJ2-1; 8 bases align to TRBD1. This CDR3 has 11 amino acids. The V and J ends lost 3 bases and 16 bases, in that order; junction bases with no gene match: 8. CDR1 is SQVTM, CDR2 ANQGSEA, per germline. The CDR3 loop is CSVEGQGAEFF. CDR3 nucleotides: TGCAGCGTTGAGGGTCAGGGGGCAGAATTCTTC.

This chain uses TRBV10-2 with TRBJ2-3, with a possible D match to TRBD2 (6 bases). Germline V CDR1 and CDR2: WSHSY, SAAADI. The CDR3 has 13 residues. Trimming removed 7 bases from V and 7 bases from J, with 15 bases in between. The CDR3 protein is CASTAGEANTQYF. As DNA, the CDR3 is TGCGCCAGCACGGCCGGGGAGGCAAATACGCAGTATTTT.

The chain links TRBV25-1 to TRBJ2-1; the match to TRBD2 covers 13 bases. V gave up 3 bases and J gave up 4 bases; unmatched junction bases: 0. The germline gives CDR1 MGHDK, CDR2 SYGVNS. This CDR3 has 15 amino acids. The CDR3 loop reads CASSEGLAGYNEQFF. The CDR3 DNA reads TGTGCCAGCAGTGAGGGACTAGCGGGGTACAATGAGCAGTTCTTC. The complete variable domain, with remaining parts taken from reference TRBV25-1 and TRBJ2-1, reads EADIYQTPRYLVIGTGKKITLECSQTMGHDKMYWYQQDPGMELHLIHYSYGVNSTEKGDLSSESTVSRIRTEHFPLTLESARPSHTSQYLCASSEGLAGYNEQFFGPGTRLTVL.

CDR3 in DNA: TGTGCCAGCAGCGTTGACCCTCGTGCAGGACAGGGTGTTGGGGAGCAGTACTTC. It codes for CASSVDPRAGQGVGEQYF. The chain is built from TRBV9 and TRBJ2-7; 8 positions agree with TRBD1. Per the germline V gene, CDR1 is SGDLS and CDR2 is YYNGEE. The CDR3 sequence is 18 residues long. V shed 2 bases, J shed 7 bases, and the junction held 20 bases outside the gene matches.

The rearrangement joins TRBV19 to TRBJ1-2; D not resolved. Trimming removed 7 bases from V and 2 bases from J, with 11 bases in between. The CDR3 runs 13 residues. Germline V gene sequence: CDR1 LNHDA, CDR2 SQIVND (reference sequence). The CDR3 spells CASNMRVNYGYTF. The CDR3 nucleotides read TGTGCCAGTAACATGCGGGTGAACTATGGCTACACCTTC.

The chain uses TRBV4-3 and TRBJ2-7; D is uncertain. The CDR3 totals 15 residues. Trimming pared 6 bases from V and 0 bases from J, leaving 15 bases between. Germline V gene sequence: CDR1 LGHNA, CDR2 YSLEER. CDR3 protein: CASSRIGQSSYEQYF. In DNA form, the CDR3 reads TGCGCCAGCAGTCGAATTGGGCAGAGCTCCTACGAGCAGTACTTC.

This chain joins TRBV2 and TRBJ2-2; tentatively, D is TRBD1 (5 bases). CDR3 length: 15 residues. V gave up 8 bases and J gave up 0 bases, with 13 bases separating them. Germline V lookup: CDR1 SNHLY, CDR2 FYNNEI. In DNA, the CDR3 is TGTGCCAGCCGCTTTGACAGATCGAACACCGGGGAGCTGTTTTTT. Protein sequence: CASRFDRSNTGELFF.

This chain connects TRBV4-1 to TRBJ2-2, with 9 positions matching TRBD1. Per the germline V gene, CDR1 is MGHRA and CDR2 is YSYEKL. After removal of 11 bases from V and 2 bases from J, the junction contained 3 bases not matched to a gene. This CDR3 region has 13 residues. The CDR3 DNA reads TGCGCCGCGGGACAGGGAAACACCGGGGAGCTGTTTTTT. Translating gives CAAGQGNTGELFF.

The gene calls are TRBV5-1 and TRBJ1-2; TRBD1 matches at 10 bases. Germline CDR1 and CDR2: SGHRS and YFSETQ. The CDR3 sequence is 14 residues long. V was pared by 4 bases and J by 4 bases, with 4 bases of the junction left unmatched. The CDR3 bases are TGCGCCAGCAGCCCGGGGACAGGGGCCTATGGCTACACCTTC. Its translation is CASSPGTGAYGYTF.

The rearrangement uses TRBV30 and TRBJ2-2; perhaps TRBD1 as D (5 bases). The CDR3 contains 14 residues. The germline V gene has CDR1 GTSNPN and CDR2 SVGIG (reference sequence). Trimming stripped 5 bases from V and 4 bases from J, with 14 bases between. CDR3 in amino acids: CAWGAQLRTGELFF. The CDR3, as DNA: TGTGCCTGGGGGGCGCAGCTCCGCACCGGGGAGCTGTTTTTT.

The chain recombines TRBV11-2 with TRBJ2-7; TRBD1 is a possible D gene (6 bases). Germline V lookup: CDR1 SGHAT, CDR2 FQNNGV. Deletions cut 0 bases from V and 4 bases from J, with 13 bases between. The CDR3 is 15 amino acids. In nucleotides, the CDR3 is TGTGCCAGCAGCTTAGAAACAGGGCCGGTTTACGAGCAGTACTTC. This codes for CASSLETGPVYEQYF.

The chain links TRBV18 to TRBJ2-7; no definite D call. The CDR3 loop spans 14 amino acids. Trimming removed 3 bases at V and 0 bases at J, with 9 bases between. Germline V gene sequence: CDR1 KGHSH, CDR2 LQKENI. CDR3 region: CASSPRQDSYEQYF. The CDR3 DNA reads TGTGCCAGCTCACCTAGGCAGGACTCCTACGAGCAGTACTTC.

The V call is TRBV9, the J call TRBJ2-5, with TRBD2 matching 9 bases. The CDR3 runs to 15 residues. The V and J ends lost 0 bases and 5 bases, in that order; junction bases with no gene match: 5. The germline V gene encodes CDR1 SGDLS and CDR2 YYNGEE. CDR3 coding DNA: TGTGCCAGCAGCGTAGGGGTAGCGGGGGTGGAGACCCAGTACTTC. As protein: CASSVGVAGVETQYF.

A note on this clone: One end of the junction fails to match germline, which may point to a read error. V usage is TRBV7-2 and J usage is TRBJ2-5; D remains ambiguous. From germline, CDR1 is SGHTA and CDR2 FQGNSA. The CDR3 runs 12 residues. DNA for the CDR3: TGTGCCAGCAGCTTATACCAGGAGACCCAGTACTTC. Protein: CASSLYQETQYF.

The chain carries TRBV4-1 and TRBJ2-2; 7 bases align to TRBD1. Germline V gene data show CDR1 as MGHRA and CDR2 as YSYEKL. The CDR3 sequence is 15 residues long. The junction had 7 bases not matched to a gene; V was cut back by 3 bases and J by 6 bases. CDR3 in DNA: TGCGCCAGCAGCCATGTGACAGGGTTTTCCGGGGAGCTGTTTTTT. Amino acid sequence: CASSHVTGFSGELFF.

The chain recombines TRBV9 with TRBJ1-1, with D unclear. V was clipped by 4 bases and J by 0 bases, with 16 bases between them. Germline lookup yields CDR1 SGDLS and CDR2 YYNGEE. This CDR3 has 16 residues. The CDR3, as DNA: TGTGCCAGCAGCCCACACATATCGGGAGTGAACACTGAAGCTTTCTTT. Its translation is CASSPHISGVNTEAFF.

V is TRBV14 and J is TRBJ1-1; tentative D call: TRBD1 (5 bases). CDR3 length: 13 amino acids. Between the trimmed V and J ends, which lost 6 bases and 5 bases, there was a span of 13 bases. Germline assignment: CDR1 SGHDN and CDR2 FVKESK. The CDR3 is CASRPRDQTEAFF. The CDR3 coding sequence is TGTGCCAGCAGACCCAGGGATCAGACTGAAGCTTTCTTT.